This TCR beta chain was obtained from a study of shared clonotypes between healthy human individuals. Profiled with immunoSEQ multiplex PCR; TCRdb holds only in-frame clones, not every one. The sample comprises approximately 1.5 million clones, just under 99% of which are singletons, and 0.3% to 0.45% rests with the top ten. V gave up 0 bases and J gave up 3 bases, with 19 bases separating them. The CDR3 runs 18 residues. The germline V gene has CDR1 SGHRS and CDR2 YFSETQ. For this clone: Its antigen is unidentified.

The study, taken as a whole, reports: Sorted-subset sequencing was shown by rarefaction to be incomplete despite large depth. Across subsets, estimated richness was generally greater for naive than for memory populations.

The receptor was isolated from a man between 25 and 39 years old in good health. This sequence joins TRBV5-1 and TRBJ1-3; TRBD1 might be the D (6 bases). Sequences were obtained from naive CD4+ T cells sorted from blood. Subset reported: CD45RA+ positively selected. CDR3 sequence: CASSLESSLQGIGNTIYF. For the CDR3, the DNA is TGCGCCAGCAGCTTGGAGTCTAGCTTACAGGGCATTGGAAACACCATATATTTT.